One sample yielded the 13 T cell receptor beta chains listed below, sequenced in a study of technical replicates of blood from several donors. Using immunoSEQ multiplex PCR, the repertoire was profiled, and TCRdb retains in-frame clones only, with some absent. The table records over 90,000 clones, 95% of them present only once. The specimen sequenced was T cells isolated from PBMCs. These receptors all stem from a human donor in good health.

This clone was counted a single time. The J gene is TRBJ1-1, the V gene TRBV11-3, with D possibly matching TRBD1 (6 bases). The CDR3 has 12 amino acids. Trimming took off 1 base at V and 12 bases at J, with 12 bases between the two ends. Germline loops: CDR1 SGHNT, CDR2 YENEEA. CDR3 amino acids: CASSLAGGQTFF. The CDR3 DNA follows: TGTGCCAGCAGCTTAGCCGGGGGGCAGACTTTCTTT.

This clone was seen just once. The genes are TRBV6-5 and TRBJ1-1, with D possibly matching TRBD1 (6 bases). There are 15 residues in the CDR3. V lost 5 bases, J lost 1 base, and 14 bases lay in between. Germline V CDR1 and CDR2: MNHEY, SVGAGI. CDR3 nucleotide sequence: TGTGCCAGCAGTCCTTGGACAGATTGGAACACTGAAGCTTTCTTT. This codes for CASSPWTDWNTEAFF.

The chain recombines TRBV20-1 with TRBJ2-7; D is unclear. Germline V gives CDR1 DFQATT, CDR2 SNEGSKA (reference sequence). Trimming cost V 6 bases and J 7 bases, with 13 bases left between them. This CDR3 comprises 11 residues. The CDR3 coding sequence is TGCAGTGCCCCCCAGGTGCAAGAGCAGTACTTC. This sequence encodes CSAPQVQEQYF.

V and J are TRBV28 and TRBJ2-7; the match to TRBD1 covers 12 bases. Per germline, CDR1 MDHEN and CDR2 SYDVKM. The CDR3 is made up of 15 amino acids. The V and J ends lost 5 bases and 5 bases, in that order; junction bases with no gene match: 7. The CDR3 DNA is TGTGCCAGCAGTCGAATGGGACAGGGGGCGAACGAGCAGTACTTC. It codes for CASSRMGQGANEQYF.

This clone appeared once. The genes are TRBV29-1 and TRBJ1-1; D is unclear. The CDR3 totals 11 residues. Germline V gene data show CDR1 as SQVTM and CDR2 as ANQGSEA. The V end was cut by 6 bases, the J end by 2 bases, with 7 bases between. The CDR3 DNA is TGCAGCGTCGTGACAAACACTGAAGCTTTCTTT. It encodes CSVVTNTEAFF. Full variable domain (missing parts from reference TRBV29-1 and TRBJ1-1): SAVISQKPSRDICQRGTSLTIQCQVDSQVTMMFWYRQQPGQSLTLIATANQGSEATYESGFVIDKFPISRPNLTFSTLTVSNMSPEDSSIYLCSVVTNTEAFFGQGTRLTVV.

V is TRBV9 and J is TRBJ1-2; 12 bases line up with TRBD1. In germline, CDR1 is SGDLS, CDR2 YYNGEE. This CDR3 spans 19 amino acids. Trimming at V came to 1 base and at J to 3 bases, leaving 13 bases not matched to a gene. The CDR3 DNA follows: TGTGCCAGCAGCGTACCCGGGATGGGACAGGGGGCTGTCGACTATGGCTACACCTTC. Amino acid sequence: CASSVPGMGQGAVDYGYTF.

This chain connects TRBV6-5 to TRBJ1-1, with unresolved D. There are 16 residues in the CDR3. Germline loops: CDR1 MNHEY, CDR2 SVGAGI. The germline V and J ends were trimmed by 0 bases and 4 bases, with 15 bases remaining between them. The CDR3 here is CASSYSAFPRGTEAFF. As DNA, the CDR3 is TGTGCCAGCAGTTACTCCGCTTTCCCACGGGGCACTGAAGCTTTCTTT.

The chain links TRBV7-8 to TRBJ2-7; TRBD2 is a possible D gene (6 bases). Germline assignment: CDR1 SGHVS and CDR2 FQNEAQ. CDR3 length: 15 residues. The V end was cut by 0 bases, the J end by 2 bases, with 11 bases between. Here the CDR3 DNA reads TGTGCCAGCAGCTTAGCGCTCGGAGGGGCCTACGAGCAGTACTTC. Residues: CASSLALGGAYEQYF.

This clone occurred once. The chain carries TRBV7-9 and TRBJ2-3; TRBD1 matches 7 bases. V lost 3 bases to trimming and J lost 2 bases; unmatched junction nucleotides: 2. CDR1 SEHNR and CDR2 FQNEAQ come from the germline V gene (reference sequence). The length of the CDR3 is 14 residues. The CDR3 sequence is CASSLGQNTDTQYF. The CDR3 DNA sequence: TGTGCCAGCAGCTTGGGACAGAACACAGATACGCAGTATTTT.

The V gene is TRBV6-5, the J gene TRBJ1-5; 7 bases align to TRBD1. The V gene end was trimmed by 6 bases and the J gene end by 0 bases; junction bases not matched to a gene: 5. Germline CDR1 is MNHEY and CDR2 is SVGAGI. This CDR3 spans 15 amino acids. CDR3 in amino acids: CASRRGRGSNQPQHF. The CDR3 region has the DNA TGTGCCAGCAGGAGGGGGCGGGGTAGCAATCAGCCCCAGCATTTT.

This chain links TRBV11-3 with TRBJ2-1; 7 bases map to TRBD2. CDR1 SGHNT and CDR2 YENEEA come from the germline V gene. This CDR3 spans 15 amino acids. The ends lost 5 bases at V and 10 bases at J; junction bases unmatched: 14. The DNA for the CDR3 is TGTGCCAGCAGCCCTCTGGGGGGAGGGTTTCGCGAGCAGTTCTTC. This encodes CASSPLGGGFREQFF.

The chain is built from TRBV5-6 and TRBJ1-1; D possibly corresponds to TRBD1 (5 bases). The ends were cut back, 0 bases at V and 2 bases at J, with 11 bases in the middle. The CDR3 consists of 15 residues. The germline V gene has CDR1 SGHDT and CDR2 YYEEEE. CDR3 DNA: TGTGCCAGCAGCTTGGTTCGGCAGGGAAACACTGAAGCTTTCTTT. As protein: CASSLVRQGNTEAFF.

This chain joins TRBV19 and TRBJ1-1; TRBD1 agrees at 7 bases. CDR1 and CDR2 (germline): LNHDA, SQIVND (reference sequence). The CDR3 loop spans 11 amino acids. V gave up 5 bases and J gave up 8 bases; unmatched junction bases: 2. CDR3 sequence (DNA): TGTGCCAGTAGTGGGACAGCCGAAGCTTTCTTT. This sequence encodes CASSGTAEAFF.